These 16 T cell receptor beta chains were all obtained from the same sample, sequenced in a study of blood T cell repertoires in COVID-19. This table comes from immunoSEQ multiplex PCR, and its TCRdb copy is limited to in-frame clones, with some not included. The sample carries 16,000 or so clones, 85% to 90% recorded once. The sequenced sample consisted of peripheral blood. These receptors all come from a human donor in a cohort sampled during active COVID-19.

On this clone: This CDR3 is also generated by other DNA sequences in the sample. This chain links TRBV7-3 with TRBJ2-1, with 7 bases lining up with TRBD1. Germline CDR1 SGHTA, CDR2 FQGTGA. The CDR3 is 13 amino acids. V was clipped by 3 bases and J by 5 bases; unmatched bases: 1. CDR3: CASSLGQNNEQFF. The CDR3 nucleotides are TGTGCCAGCAGCTTGGGACAGAACAATGAGCAGTTCTTC.

The CDR3, as DNA: TGTGCCACCGACCTTGGGGGGGGCCTTCTCGCTTCTGGAAACACCATATATTTT. This codes for CATDLGGGLLASGNTIYF. J is TRBJ1-3 and V is TRBV19; D is possibly TRBD1 (6 bases). V was cut by 10 bases and J by 1 base, with 26 bases left in between. Germline CDR1 reads LNHDA; CDR2 reads SQIVND (reference sequence). There are 18 residues in the CDR3.

This rearrangement joins TRBV12-3 or TRBV12-4 to TRBJ2-7, with unresolved D. The CDR3 has 11 amino acids. Trimming shortened V by 4 bases and J by 3 bases, and 4 bases separated the two germline ends. In DNA, the CDR3 is TGTGCCAGCAGTTCACACTACGAGCAGTACTTC. This sequence encodes CASSSHYEQYF.

This sequence joins TRBV6-2 or TRBV6-3 and TRBJ1-5; D remains ambiguous. This CDR3 is 17 amino acids long. Germline V gives CDR1 MNHEY, CDR2 SVGEGT. V lost 0 bases and J lost 2, with 14 bases in between. In DNA, the CDR3 is TGTGCCAGCAGTTACTCGATGTTTCTGGGAGGCAATCAGCCCCAGCATTTT. Translated: CASSYSMFLGGNQPQHF.

The chain is built from TRBV6-2 or TRBV6-3 and TRBJ1-1; D remains unclear. Germline CDR1 is MNHEY and CDR2 is SVGEGT. Trimming removed 2 bases from V and 1 base from J, with 8 bases in between. The CDR3 runs 14 residues. CDR3 in DNA: TGTGCCAGCAGTTACGAGCAGGCGAACACTGAAGCTTTCTTT. This codes for CASSYEQANTEAFF.

This clone has only one observation. This chain joins TRBV11-2 and TRBJ1-1; 8 bases are a match to TRBD1. J gave up 5 bases and V 5 bases, and 7 bases lay outside the gene matches. The CDR3 covers 14 residues. Germline CDR1 and CDR2: SGHAT and FQNNGV. CDR3 amino acids: CASSPGQGRTEAFF. In DNA, the CDR3 is TGTGCCAGCAGCCCCGGACAGGGTAGGACTGAAGCTTTCTTT. Supplemented by reference TRBV11-2 and TRBJ1-1, the full variable domain reads EAGVAQSPRYKIIEKRQSVAFWCNPISGHATLYWYQQILGQGPKLLIQFQNNGVVDDSQLPKDRFSAERLKGVDSTLKIQPAKLEDSAVYLCASSPGQGRTEAFFGQGTRLTVV.

This clone has only a few counts. The chain uses TRBV19 and TRBJ1-1, with TRBD1 matching over 8 bases. From germline, CDR1 is LNHDA and CDR2 SQIVND (reference sequence). V was clipped by 6 bases and J by 0 bases; unmatched bases: 6. This CDR3 contains 15 residues. CDR3 nucleotide sequence: TGTGCCAGTAGGCGGCAGGGGGCAATGAACACTGAAGCTTTCTTT. It codes for CASRRQGAMNTEAFF.

CDR3 loop: CASSIVNEQFF. CDR3 sequence (DNA): TGTGCCAGTAGTATCGTCAATGAGCAGTTCTTC. The rearrangement uses TRBV19 and TRBJ2-1; D ambiguous. Trimming cost V 3 bases and J 6 bases, with 3 bases left between them. The germline V gene has CDR1 LNHDA and CDR2 SQIVND (reference sequence). CDR3 size: 11 residues.

This chain links TRBV5-6 with TRBJ2-1; the D gene is possibly TRBD2 (5 bases). The CDR3 consists of 13 residues. Germline-derived CDR1 and CDR2 are SGHDT and YYEEEE. V gave up 5 bases and J gave up 5 bases, with 11 bases separating them. CDR3 nucleotides: TGTGCCAGCAGTCGGAGAGGGAACAATGAGCAGTTCTTC. This encodes CASSRRGNNEQFF.

The chain combines TRBV7-2 with TRBJ2-7; D unresolved. The CDR3 is made up of 15 amino acids. The germline V and J ends were trimmed by 8 bases and 2 bases, with 19 bases remaining between them. Per germline, CDR1 SGHTA and CDR2 FQGNSA. The CDR3 sequence: CASRSLGRSAYEQYF. The CDR3 DNA reads as TGTGCCAGCCGCTCTTTGGGCAGGTCAGCCTACGAGCAGTACTTC.

The sample holds a few counts of this clone. The CDR3 sequence is CASSPAGVGGQFF. DNA for the CDR3: TGTGCCAGCAGCCCCGCGGGGGTCGGGGGGCAGTTCTTC. The chain links TRBV7-9 to TRBJ2-1, with 7 nucleotides matching TRBD2. V shed 5 bases and J 12 bases; nucleotides not matched to a gene: 10. Germline CDR1 is SEHNR and CDR2 is FQNEAQ (reference sequence). The CDR3 totals 13 residues.

The chain links TRBV28 to TRBJ1-1; D gene uncertain. Germline V gene data show CDR1 as MDHEN and CDR2 as SYDVKM. There are 14 residues in the CDR3. Trimming shortened V by 2 bases and J by 1 base, and 8 bases separated the two germline ends. This CDR3 is CASSLGSGNTEAFF. In nucleotides, the CDR3 is TGTGCCAGCAGTTTAGGATCGGGGAACACTGAAGCTTTCTTT.

The CDR3 DNA reads TGTGCCAGTAGTATAGGGACAGGGGGCGGCACTGAAGCTTTCTTT. Amino acids: CASSIGTGGGTEAFF. The chain carries TRBV19 and TRBJ1-1; 11 bases line up with TRBD1. CDR3 length: 15 amino acids. V trimming: 1 base; J trimming: 4 bases; junction bases outside the gene matches: 2. Germline CDR1 is LNHDA and CDR2 is SQIVND (reference sequence).

This clone showed up just once. The chain carries TRBV5-5 and TRBJ1-2, with D maybe TRBD1 (5 bases). The germline V gene has CDR1 SGHKS and CDR2 YYEKEE (reference sequence). This CDR3 has 14 amino acids. V dropped 0 bases and J dropped 2 bases, with 8 bases sitting between them. The CDR3 loop is CASSLEPGNYGYTF. In nucleotides, the CDR3 is TGTGCCAGCAGCTTGGAGCCAGGGAACTATGGCTACACCTTC.

This clone was found once. This rearrangement joins TRBV5-1 to TRBJ1-1, with 7 bases aligning to TRBD1. The CDR3 spans 16 residues. The V segment lost 2 bases and the J segment 1 base; nucleotides outside the gene matches: 8. Germline CDR1 reads SGHRS; CDR2 reads YFSETQ. The CDR3 DNA follows: TGCGCCAGCAGCTTTGAGAGGGGGCAGGGGAACACTGAAGCTTTCTTT. This codes for CASSFERGQGNTEAFF.

The chain recombines TRBV7-2 with TRBJ2-7; the D gene is possibly TRBD1 (5 bases). CDR3 length equals 14 residues. Germline CDR1 reads SGHTA; CDR2 reads FQGNSA. Trimming took 1 base from V and 0 from J, leaving 7 bases between them. CDR3 region: CASSLDRNSYEQYF. The CDR3 region has the DNA TGTGCCAGCAGCTTAGACAGGAACTCCTACGAGCAGTACTTC.